A selection of T cell receptor beta chains follows, all from one sample in a study of cytomegalovirus exposure and HLA in healthy donors. Assay: immunoSEQ multiplex PCR; the TCRdb copy retains only in-frame clones and omits some. This sample's table has roughly 200,000 clones. Sequenced: PBMCs. Receptor source: a man aged 25 to 40 in good health and CMV-seronegative. Both conserved end residues are part of each CDR3. Each record gives: V gene, D gene, J gene, CDR3 protein, CDR3 DNA. D genes are given only for firm matches.

v_call: TRBV5-1
d_call: TRBD1
j_call: TRBJ1-1
cdr3_aa: CASSLTGGGANTEAFF
cdr3_nt: TGCGCCAGCAGCTTAACAGGGGGCGGCGCGAACACTGAAGCTTTCTTT

v_call: TRBV29-1
d_call: NA
j_call: TRBJ2-7
cdr3_aa: CSVATGLTYEQYF
cdr3_nt: TGCAGCGTTGCGACGGGTCTAACCTACGAGCAGTACTTC

v_call: TRBV15
d_call: NA
j_call: TRBJ2-7
cdr3_aa: CATSRDGGRGFNEQYF
cdr3_nt: TGTGCCACCAGCAGAGATGGCGGCAGGGGATTCAACGAGCAGTACTTC

v_call: TRBV7-9
d_call: NA
j_call: TRBJ1-4
cdr3_aa: CASSSGGPNEKLFF
cdr3_nt: TGTGCCAGCAGCAGCGGGGGGCCCAATGAAAAACTGTTTTTT

v_call: TRBV9
d_call: NA
j_call: TRBJ1-1
cdr3_aa: CASSPTEGWVMNTEAFF
cdr3_nt: TGTGCCAGCAGCCCCACGGAGGGGTGGGTAATGAACACTGAAGCTTTCTTT

v_call: TRBV18
d_call: NA
j_call: TRBJ1-2
cdr3_aa: CASSPNDGNYGYTF
cdr3_nt: TGTGCCAGCTCACCAAACGACGGGAACTATGGCTACACCTTC

v_call: TRBV11-2
d_call: NA
j_call: TRBJ1-1
cdr3_aa: CASTQAAVLNTEAFF
cdr3_nt: TGTGCCAGCACCCAAGCGGCGGTTCTAAACACTGAAGCTTTCTTT

v_call: TRBV29-1
d_call: TRBD1
j_call: TRBJ1-2
cdr3_aa: CSVDGTGDYGYTF
cdr3_nt: TGCAGCGTTGACGGGACAGGAGACTATGGCTACACCTTC

v_call: TRBV28
d_call: TRBD1
j_call: TRBJ2-4
cdr3_aa: CASEPTGGRGIQYF
cdr3_nt: TGTGCCAGCGAGCCGACAGGGGGCCGGGGCATTCAGTACTTC

v_call: TRBV18
d_call: TRBD1
j_call: TRBJ1-6
cdr3_aa: CASSPPGLHFAQGENSPLHF
cdr3_nt: TGTGCCAGCTCACCACCGGGGCTGCACTTTGCACAGGGGGAGAATTCACCCCTCCACTTT

v_call: TRBV7-8
d_call: TRBD2
j_call: TRBJ2-6
cdr3_aa: CASSLRVAGGSGANVLTF
cdr3_nt: TGTGCCAGCAGCTTACGAGTAGCGGGGGGCTCTGGGGCCAACGTCCTGACTTTC

v_call: TRBV7-6
d_call: NA
j_call: TRBJ2-7
cdr3_aa: CASSLRGSWDEQYF
cdr3_nt: TGTGCCAGCAGCTTGAGAGGCAGCTGGGACGAGCAGTACTTC

v_call: TRBV11-3
d_call: TRBD2
j_call: TRBJ2-7
cdr3_aa: CASSLGLAGYEQYF
cdr3_nt: TGTGCCAGCAGCTTAGGCCTAGCGGGATACGAGCAGTACTTC

v_call: TRBV5-6
d_call: NA
j_call: TRBJ2-2
cdr3_aa: CASSLGGITGELFF
cdr3_nt: TGTGCCAGCAGCTTGGGGGGCATCACCGGGGAGCTGTTTTTT

v_call: TRBV6-6
d_call: NA
j_call: TRBJ1-1
cdr3_aa: CASSSSQNTEAFF
cdr3_nt: TGTGCCAGCAGTTCCTCTCAGAACACTGAAGCTTTCTTT

v_call: TRBV27
d_call: TRBD1
j_call: TRBJ1-5
cdr3_aa: CASSPQGAYSNQPQHF
cdr3_nt: TGTGCCAGCAGTCCGCAGGGGGCGTATAGCAATCAGCCCCAGCATTTT

v_call: TRBV5-3
d_call: TRBD1
j_call: TRBJ1-6
cdr3_aa: CARSPGTGEAGPRNSPLHF
cdr3_nt: TGTGCCAGAAGCCCCGGGACAGGAGAAGCAGGTCCCCGGAATTCACCCCTCCACTTT

v_call: TRBV19
d_call: NA
j_call: TRBJ1-5
cdr3_aa: CASSIQGYGNQPQHF
cdr3_nt: TGTGCCAGTAGTATACAGGGGTATGGCAATCAGCCCCAGCATTTT

v_call: TRBV18
d_call: NA
j_call: TRBJ1-2
cdr3_aa: CASSPSTGTNYGYTF
cdr3_nt: TGTGCCAGCTCACCTTCAACAGGGACAAACTATGGCTACACCTTC

v_call: TRBV5-1
d_call: TRBD1
j_call: TRBJ1-3
cdr3_aa: CASSLGTGHSGNTIYF
cdr3_nt: TGCGCCAGCAGCTTGGGGACAGGGCACTCTGGAAACACCATATATTTT

v_call: TRBV5-1
d_call: NA
j_call: TRBJ2-1
cdr3_aa: CASSLSSNGEQFF
cdr3_nt: TGCGCCAGCAGCTTGTCTAGTAATGGCGAGCAGTTCTTC

v_call: TRBV19
d_call: TRBD1
j_call: TRBJ1-4
cdr3_aa: CASFGQGGGEKLFF
cdr3_nt: TGTGCCAGCTTCGGACAGGGGGGAGGCGAAAAACTGTTTTTT

v_call: TRBV19
d_call: TRBD1
j_call: TRBJ1-4
cdr3_aa: CASSPLQGAAEKLFF
cdr3_nt: TGTGCCAGTAGTCCTTTGCAGGGGGCAGCTGAAAAACTGTTTTTT

v_call: TRBV9
d_call: NA
j_call: TRBJ2-5
cdr3_aa: CASSANVGGGETQYF
cdr3_nt: TGTGCCAGCAGCGCAAATGTGGGGGGAGGCGAGACCCAGTACTTC

v_call: TRBV2
d_call: TRBD1
j_call: TRBJ1-2
cdr3_aa: CASSERDRRYGYTF
cdr3_nt: TGTGCCAGCAGTGAGCGGGACAGGCGCTATGGCTACACCTTC

v_call: TRBV5-4
d_call: TRBD1
j_call: TRBJ2-1
cdr3_aa: CASSRQGVYNEQFF
cdr3_nt: TGTGCCAGCAGCAGACAGGGAGTATACAATGAGCAGTTCTTC

v_call: TRBV28
d_call: TRBD1
j_call: TRBJ2-1
cdr3_aa: CASSSPGGASHEQFF
cdr3_nt: TGTGCCAGCAGTTCACCAGGGGGCGCGAGCCATGAGCAGTTCTTC

v_call: TRBV6-1
d_call: NA
j_call: TRBJ1-1
cdr3_aa: CASGRAQGEAFF
cdr3_nt: TGTGCCAGCGGGAGGGCGCAGGGCGAAGCTTTCTTT

v_call: TRBV6-1
d_call: TRBD1
j_call: TRBJ1-4
cdr3_aa: CASTTGGAGGEKLFF
cdr3_nt: TGTGCCAGCACTACAGGGGGCGCGGGGGGTGAAAAACTGTTTTTT

v_call: TRBV10-3
d_call: TRBD1
j_call: TRBJ2-3
cdr3_aa: CAISDSQGFTDTQYF
cdr3_nt: TGTGCCATCAGTGATTCACAGGGGTTCACAGATACGCAGTATTTT

v_call: TRBV27
d_call: NA
j_call: TRBJ2-3
cdr3_aa: CASRTPGGDTQYF
cdr3_nt: TGTGCCAGCAGGACTCCCGGTGGAGATACGCAGTATTTT

v_call: TRBV2
d_call: NA
j_call: TRBJ2-7
cdr3_aa: CASKAGTLREQYF
cdr3_nt: TGTGCCAGCAAGGCGGGTACCCTACGGGAGCAGTACTTC

v_call: TRBV4-2
d_call: NA
j_call: TRBJ1-1
cdr3_aa: CASSRQDKNTEAFF
cdr3_nt: TGTGCCAGCAGCAGACAGGACAAGAACACTGAAGCTTTCTTT

v_call: TRBV6-5
d_call: TRBD1
j_call: TRBJ1-4
cdr3_aa: CASSSPTGIDEKLFF
cdr3_nt: TGTGCCAGCAGTTCCCCGACAGGGATAGATGAAAAACTGTTTTTT

v_call: TRBV27
d_call: TRBD1
j_call: TRBJ2-7
cdr3_aa: CASSARQGSYEQYF
cdr3_nt: TGTGCCAGCAGTGCCCGACAGGGGTCCTACGAGCAGTACTTC

v_call: TRBV7-2
d_call: NA
j_call: TRBJ2-1
cdr3_aa: CASSPRDSRNEQFF
cdr3_nt: TGTGCCAGCAGCCCCCGGGACTCGAGGAATGAGCAGTTCTTC

v_call: TRBV6-4
d_call: TRBD1
j_call: TRBJ1-5
cdr3_aa: CASSEGGGGNQPQHF
cdr3_nt: TGTGCCAGCAGTGAAGGGGGCGGCGGCAATCAGCCCCAGCATTTT